This T cell receptor (beta chain) was found in a study of T-cell reconstitution after alpha-beta-depleted transplantation in children. This clonotype was observed a handful of times. Germline CDR1 is SQVTM and CDR2 is ANQGSEA. V lost 4 bases and J lost 4; bases outside the gene matches: 4. The CDR3 is made up of 13 amino acids. Unique molecular identifiers were used in preparing the TCRbeta library. A single record per CDR3 protein comes from TCRdb applying MiXCR to the PCR reads. The data hold about 600,000 distinct CDR3 sequences, with about 10% observed a single time. Sample: PBMCs from the stem cell graft donor, taken from the stem cell graft. The receptor comes from a human donor who donated a stem cell graft to a child with acute myeloid leukemia. The chain has TRBV29-1 and TRBJ1-5, with 7 bases aligning to TRBD1. The DNA of the CDR3 is TGCAGCGTTGGTGGGACAGCAAATCAGCCCCAGCATTTT. Protein product: CSVGGTANQPQHF.